The 7 T cell receptor beta chains below all came from one sample that was sequenced in a study of T cells expressing NK-cell markers. One entry per CDR3 protein, without DNA, is what TCRdb gives after re-calling the 5' RACE reads. The repertoire table contains 350,000 to 400,000 distinct CDR3 sequences. The source material was blood T cells: a sorted CD56 or NKG2C T cell subset, CD4+ or CD8+ T cells, or bulk PBMC T cells (not recorded which). These TCRs come from a woman aged 45-65 years in good health.

This chain links TRBV6-5 with TRBJ2-7; the D gene TCRdb calls, TRBD2, cannot be checked with no DNA. In germline, CDR1 is MNHEY, CDR2 SVGAGI. The CDR3 consists of 15 residues. CDR3 in amino acids: CASSYSTGTYYEQYF.

The rearrangement uses TRBV29-1 and TRBJ2-1; checking the TCRdb D call of TRBD1 is not possible without DNA. The CDR3 runs 15 residues. Germline V gives CDR1 SQVTM, CDR2 ANQGSEA. The CDR3 here is CSVEDGTVSYNEQFF.

This chain links TRBV7-9 with TRBJ2-7; the TCRdb call, TRBD1, lacks DNA for checking. This CDR3 has 16 residues. The germline V gene has CDR1 SEHNR and CDR2 FQNEAQ (reference sequence). The CDR3: CASSLPPPRGLYEQYF.

The chain joins TRBV5-6 to TRBJ1-5. In germline, CDR1 is SGHDT, CDR2 YYEEEE. This CDR3 is 15 amino acids long. CDR3 amino acids: CASSPGRGPNQPQHF.

The rearrangement joins TRBV7-3 to TRBJ2-2; TCRdb designates TRBD2, a call that cannot be tested without DNA. Germline-derived CDR1 and CDR2 are SGHTA and FQGTGA. This CDR3 is 15 amino acids long. The CDR3 loop reads CASSPGTSGRRELFF.

This chain links TRBV6-1 with TRBJ2-4; the D call of TRBD2 rests on TCRdb alone, since no DNA is present to check it. This CDR3 is built from 18 residues. The germline V gene has CDR1 MNHNS and CDR2 SASEGT. CDR3 residues: CASSDTTYQRDYKNIQYF.

The rearrangement links TRBV4-1 to TRBJ2-5; TCRdb lists TRBD1, though no DNA is available to test this call. Germline-derived CDR1 and CDR2 are MGHRA and YSYEKL. CDR3 length: 13 amino acids. CDR3 loop: CASSRDTEETQYF.